A selection of T cell receptor beta chains follows, all from one sample in a study of technical replicates of blood from a few donors. Libraries were prepared by immunoSEQ multiplex PCR; TCRdb keeps only in-frame clonotypes and omits some of them. The table shows around 76,000 clones, with over 75% occurring only once. Sequencing input: T cells isolated from PBMCs. These receptors originate from a human donor in good health. CDR3s include the opening cysteine and the closing phenylalanine or tryptophan. Each record gives: J gene, D gene, clone size, V gene, CDR3 protein, CDR3 DNA. The D gene is left open where the match is weak. Only part of the rows carry a size: once, few, many, or a class if the clone is expanded.

J gene: TRBJ2-1; D gene: TRBD2; clone size: .; V gene: TRBV4-1; CDR3 protein: CASSQGILAGGLDEQFF; CDR3 DNA: TGCGCCAGCAGCCAAGGAATTCTAGCGGGGGGACTAGATGAGCAGTTCTTC
J gene: TRBJ1-2; D gene: TRBD1; clone size: .; V gene: TRBV30; CDR3 protein: CAWSLQTGAAYGYTF; CDR3 DNA: TGTGCCTGGAGTCTCCAGACAGGGGCGGCCTATGGCTACACCTTC
J gene: TRBJ2-7; D gene: .; clone size: .; V gene: TRBV27; CDR3 protein: CASSPSRYEQYF; CDR3 DNA: TGTGCCAGCAGTCCGTCCAGGTACGAGCAGTACTTC
J gene: TRBJ2-5; D gene: TRBD1; clone size: .; V gene: TRBV5-1; CDR3 protein: CASSLVGQLGTQYF; CDR3 DNA: TGCGCCAGCAGCTTGGTGGGACAGCTTGGGACCCAGTACTTC
J gene: TRBJ1-5; D gene: .; clone size: once; V gene: TRBV15; CDR3 protein: CATSDRQVWANQPQHF; CDR3 DNA: TGTGCCACCAGCGATAGACAGGTATGGGCGAATCAGCCCCAGCATTTT
J gene: TRBJ2-7; D gene: .; clone size: .; V gene: TRBV11-2; CDR3 protein: CASSPSYEQYF; CDR3 DNA: TGTGCCAGCAGCCCTTCCTACGAGCAGTACTTC
J gene: TRBJ2-1; D gene: TRBD2; clone size: .; V gene: TRBV5-4; CDR3 protein: CASSLATTSGGSYNEQFF; CDR3 DNA: TGTGCCAGCAGCTTGGCGACCACTAGCGGGGGATCCTACAATGAGCAGTTCTTC
J gene: TRBJ2-7; D gene: .; clone size: .; V gene: TRBV18; CDR3 protein: CASSLDSYEQYF; CDR3 DNA: TGTGCCAGCTCACTTGACAGTTACGAGCAGTACTTC
J gene: TRBJ1-1; D gene: TRBD1; clone size: .; V gene: TRBV28; CDR3 protein: CASSSTDRVVWTEAFF; CDR3 DNA: TGTGCCAGCAGTAGCACCGACAGGGTAGTATGGACTGAAGCTTTCTTT
J gene: TRBJ2-7; D gene: TRBD1; clone size: once; V gene: TRBV6-1; CDR3 protein: CASSEAGTALTYEQYF; CDR3 DNA: TGTGCCAGCAGTGAAGCGGGGACAGCCCTCACCTACGAGCAGTACTTC
J gene: TRBJ2-1; D gene: .; clone size: .; V gene: TRBV6-6; CDR3 protein: CASSYPFVEGHNEQFF; CDR3 DNA: TGTGCCAGCAGTTACCCTTTCGTAGAGGGCCACAATGAGCAGTTCTTC
J gene: TRBJ2-7; D gene: TRBD2; clone size: .; V gene: TRBV6-5; CDR3 protein: CASSYFGGGPYEQYF; CDR3 DNA: TGTGCCAGCAGTTATTTTGGGGGGGGACCCTACGAGCAGTACTTC
J gene: TRBJ1-1; D gene: .; clone size: few; V gene: TRBV19; CDR3 protein: CASSAGGGTEAFF; CDR3 DNA: TGTGCCAGTAGTGCAGGCGGGGGCACTGAAGCTTTCTTT
J gene: TRBJ2-3; D gene: TRBD2; clone size: .; V gene: TRBV5-1; CDR3 protein: CASSPNSGTRGDTQYF; CDR3 DNA: TGCGCCAGCAGCCCAAACTCCGGGACTAGGGGTGATACGCAGTATTTT
J gene: TRBJ2-5; D gene: .; clone size: .; V gene: TRBV27; CDR3 protein: CASGRGRKTQYF; CDR3 DNA: TGTGCCAGCGGTCGAGGGAGAAAGACCCAGTACTTC
J gene: TRBJ2-3; D gene: TRBD1; clone size: .; V gene: TRBV6-1; CDR3 protein: CASGGTGGTDTQYF; CDR3 DNA: TGTGCCAGCGGCGGGACAGGGGGCACAGATACGCAGTATTTT
J gene: TRBJ2-6; D gene: .; clone size: .; V gene: TRBV5-4; CDR3 protein: CASSLKQFSGANVLTF; CDR3 DNA: TGTGCCAGCAGCTTGAAACAGTTCTCTGGGGCCAACGTCCTGACTTTC
J gene: TRBJ1-1; D gene: TRBD1; clone size: .; V gene: TRBV5-1; CDR3 protein: CASSWVQGANTEAFF; CDR3 DNA: TGCGCCAGCAGCTGGGTACAGGGGGCGAACACTGAAGCTTTCTTT
J gene: TRBJ1-3; D gene: .; clone size: once; V gene: TRBV11-3; CDR3 protein: CASSFSISGNTIYF; CDR3 DNA: TGTGCCAGCAGCTTTTCAATCTCTGGAAACACCATATATTTT
J gene: TRBJ1-5; D gene: TRBD1; clone size: .; V gene: TRBV19; CDR3 protein: CASSRQGVNQPQHF; CDR3 DNA: TGTGCCAGTAGTCGACAGGGGGTAAATCAGCCCCAGCATTTT
J gene: TRBJ2-5; D gene: .; clone size: .; V gene: TRBV14; CDR3 protein: CAMGPRGETQYF; CDR3 DNA: TGTGCCATGGGACCGAGGGGGGAGACCCAGTACTTC
J gene: TRBJ2-7; D gene: TRBD1; clone size: .; V gene: TRBV19; CDR3 protein: CASSRVGQGDEQYF; CDR3 DNA: TGTGCCAGTAGTAGGGTGGGTCAGGGGGACGAGCAGTACTTC
J gene: TRBJ2-7; D gene: .; clone size: .; V gene: TRBV5-1; CDR3 protein: CASSLGGRGLSYEQYF; CDR3 DNA: TGCGCCAGCAGCTTGGGAGGGCGGGGGCTTTCTTACGAGCAGTACTTC
J gene: TRBJ2-3; D gene: TRBD2; clone size: .; V gene: TRBV28; CDR3 protein: CASTSGSPSTDTQYF; CDR3 DNA: TGTGCCTCCACTAGCGGGAGCCCCAGCACAGATACGCAGTATTTT
J gene: TRBJ1-1; D gene: .; clone size: few; V gene: TRBV27; CDR3 protein: CASSFAGDTEAFF; CDR3 DNA: TGTGCCAGCAGTTTTGCTGGAGACACTGAAGCTTTCTTT
J gene: TRBJ2-5; D gene: .; clone size: .; V gene: TRBV11-2; CDR3 protein: CASSRGTGGETQYF; CDR3 DNA: TGTGCCAGCAGCCGAGGGACCGGGGGAGAGACCCAGTACTTC
J gene: TRBJ2-4; D gene: TRBD1; clone size: .; V gene: TRBV19; CDR3 protein: CASSTDRVDIQYF; CDR3 DNA: TGTGCCAGTAGTACGGACAGGGTTGACATTCAGTACTTC
J gene: TRBJ2-5; D gene: .; clone size: .; V gene: TRBV27; CDR3 protein: CASSLSSGMEETQYF; CDR3 DNA: TGTGCCAGCAGTTTATCTAGCGGTATGGAAGAGACCCAGTACTTC
J gene: TRBJ2-3; D gene: TRBD2; clone size: .; V gene: TRBV29-1; CDR3 protein: CSVLNPRTSGISADTQYF; CDR3 DNA: TGCAGCGTCTTGAACCCCCGGACTAGCGGGATTTCGGCAGATACGCAGTATTTT
J gene: TRBJ1-1; D gene: .; clone size: few; V gene: TRBV6-5; CDR3 protein: CASRPTQGNTEAFF; CDR3 DNA: TGTGCCAGCAGACCTACCCAGGGGAACACTGAAGCTTTCTTT
J gene: TRBJ2-3; D gene: TRBD1; clone size: .; V gene: TRBV6-5; CDR3 protein: CASRDRVHTDTQYF; CDR3 DNA: TGTGCCAGCAGGGACAGGGTACACACAGATACGCAGTATTTT
J gene: TRBJ2-1; D gene: .; clone size: few; V gene: TRBV2; CDR3 protein: CATGDGGQQFF; CDR3 DNA: TGTGCCACAGGGGACGGCGGGCAGCAGTTCTTC
J gene: TRBJ2-6; D gene: TRBD2; clone size: .; V gene: TRBV4-2; CDR3 protein: CASSISGEFSSGANVLTF; CDR3 DNA: TGTGCCAGCAGCATCAGCGGGGAGTTCTCCTCTGGGGCCAACGTCCTGACTTTC
J gene: TRBJ1-2; D gene: .; clone size: .; V gene: TRBV7-9; CDR3 protein: CASSYGGNYGYTF; CDR3 DNA: TGTGCCAGCAGCTACGGGGGAAACTATGGCTACACCTTC
J gene: TRBJ2-1; D gene: TRBD2; clone size: .; V gene: TRBV5-1; CDR3 protein: CASSQTSGFVNEQFF; CDR3 DNA: TGCGCCAGCAGCCAGACTAGCGGGTTCGTCAATGAGCAGTTCTTC
J gene: TRBJ2-4; D gene: .; clone size: .; V gene: TRBV28; CDR3 protein: CASRHQRGGRGAKNIQYF; CDR3 DNA: TGTGCCAGCAGACATCAGAGAGGGGGAAGGGGAGCCAAAAACATTCAGTACTTC
J gene: TRBJ2-7; D gene: TRBD1; clone size: .; V gene: TRBV28; CDR3 protein: CASRKRDRGRSRYEQYF; CDR3 DNA: TGTGCCAGCAGGAAGAGGGACAGGGGGCGGTCGAGGTACGAGCAGTACTTC
J gene: TRBJ2-1; D gene: .; clone size: .; V gene: TRBV7-8; CDR3 protein: CASGGANEQFF; CDR3 DNA: TGTGCCAGCGGGGGGGCCAATGAGCAGTTCTTC
J gene: TRBJ2-3; D gene: TRBD2; clone size: .; V gene: TRBV18; CDR3 protein: CASSPTVNSGAPSTDTQYF; CDR3 DNA: TGTGCCAGCTCACCAACTGTAAACAGCGGGGCGCCTAGCACAGATACGCAGTATTTT
J gene: TRBJ1-5; D gene: TRBD1; clone size: .; V gene: TRBV2; CDR3 protein: CASSEAGGTGPNSNQPQHF; CDR3 DNA: TGTGCCAGCAGTGAAGCGGGGGGGACAGGACCAAATAGCAATCAGCCCCAGCATTTT
J gene: TRBJ1-2; D gene: .; clone size: once; V gene: TRBV27; CDR3 protein: CAGSLYGEWGYNYGYTF; CDR3 DNA: TGTGCCGGCAGTTTATACGGAGAGTGGGGCTATAACTATGGCTACACCTTC
J gene: TRBJ2-7; D gene: TRBD2; clone size: .; V gene: TRBV5-5; CDR3 protein: CASSWTREGHYEQYF; CDR3 DNA: TGTGCCAGCAGCTGGACGCGGGAGGGCCACTACGAGCAGTACTTC
J gene: TRBJ2-3; D gene: TRBD2; clone size: .; V gene: TRBV7-9; CDR3 protein: CASSFLYTSGRSTDTQYF; CDR3 DNA: TGTGCCAGCAGCTTCTTATATACTAGCGGGAGGAGCACAGATACGCAGTATTTT
J gene: TRBJ1-1; D gene: TRBD1; clone size: .; V gene: TRBV6-5; CDR3 protein: CASRVPGQVVAFF; CDR3 DNA: TGTGCCAGCAGGGTCCCGGGACAGGTCGTAGCTTTCTTT
J gene: TRBJ2-1; D gene: .; clone size: .; V gene: TRBV7-6; CDR3 protein: CASTDLARAGDEQFF; CDR3 DNA: TGTGCCAGCACCGACTTGGCGAGGGCAGGCGATGAGCAGTTCTTC
J gene: TRBJ2-7; D gene: TRBD2; clone size: .; V gene: TRBV7-9; CDR3 protein: CASSLDEGGPSYEQYF; CDR3 DNA: TGTGCCAGCAGCTTAGATGAGGGAGGGCCTTCCTACGAGCAGTACTTC
J gene: TRBJ2-5; D gene: TRBD2; clone size: .; V gene: TRBV5-4; CDR3 protein: CASSLGSELAVYVTQYF; CDR3 DNA: TGTGCCAGCAGCTTGGGGAGTGAACTAGCGGTGTATGTGACCCAGTACTTC
J gene: TRBJ2-1; D gene: TRBD1; clone size: .; V gene: TRBV18; CDR3 protein: CASSTGGISYNEQFF; CDR3 DNA: TGTGCCAGCTCCACAGGGGGGATTTCCTACAATGAGCAGTTCTTC